What follows are 31 T cell receptor beta chains derived from one specimen sequenced in a study of metastatic and nonmetastatic thyroid tumors. None of the patients had undergone any treatment ahead of thyroid surgery. TCRdb ran MiXCR on the PCR reads. The sample shows 35,000 to 45,000 clones, less than 30% of them seen only once. The sequenced sample was blood. These receptors were obtained from a male donor with papillary thyroid cancer or a benign thyroid nodule (not recorded which). Some clones in this sample may be carry-over from other donors' samples.

This clone is medium-sized. This rearrangement joins TRBV5-1 to TRBJ1-6; 8 bases are a match to TRBD1. Germline loops: CDR1 SGHRS, CDR2 YFSETQ. Trimming cost V 0 bases and J 5 bases; bases outside gene matches: 4. This CDR3 has 16 residues. The CDR3 loop reads CASSLGQGINNSPLHF. In DNA, the CDR3 is TGCGCCAGCAGCTTGGGACAGGGGATTAATAATTCACCCCTCCACTTT. The full variable domain, with the rest looked up from reference TRBV5-1 and TRBJ1-6, is KAGVTQTPRYLIKTRGQQVTLSCSPISGHRSVSWYQQTPGQGLQFLFEYFSETQRNKGNFPGRFSGRQFSNSRSEMNVSTLELGDSALYLCASSLGQGINNSPLHFGNGTRLTVT.

The rearrangement links TRBV11-2 to TRBJ2-5; 8 nucleotides agree with TRBD1. CDR1 is SGHAT, CDR2 FQNNGV, per germline. Trimming cost V 1 base and J 1 base; bases outside gene matches: 11. CDR3 length: 18 residues. The CDR3 spells CASSLGDPGQAIQETQYF. The CDR3 bases are TGTGCCAGCAGCTTAGGCGATCCGGGACAGGCCATCCAAGAGACCCAGTACTTC.

This sequence joins TRBV20-1 and TRBJ2-3; 8 positions agree with TRBD2. CDR1 DFQATT and CDR2 SNEGSKA come from the germline V gene (reference sequence). The CDR3 loop spans 16 amino acids. The CDR3 is CMGTIRGGTTTDTQYF. The CDR3 region has the DNA TGCATGGGGACAATCCGGGGGGGGACAACCACAGATACGCAGTATTTT.

The gene calls are TRBV11-3 and TRBJ2-3, with TRBD2 as a possible D gene (6 bases). The CDR3 is 13 amino acids. From germline, CDR1 is SGHNT and CDR2 YENEEA. V dropped 8 bases and J dropped 3 bases, with 12 bases sitting between them. The CDR3 protein is CASSGRRTDTQYF. The CDR3 DNA is TGTGCCAGCTCCGGGAGACGAACAGATACGCAGTATTTT. Full variable domain (missing parts from reference TRBV11-3 and TRBJ2-3): EAGVVQSPRYKIIEKKQPVAFWCNPISGHNTLYWYLQNLGQGPELLIRYENEEAVDDSQLPKDRFSAERLKGVDSTLKIQPAELGDSAVYLCASSGRRTDTQYFGPGTRLTVL.

V and J are TRBV2 and TRBJ2-1, with a possible D match to TRBD2 (6 bases). The germline V gene encodes CDR1 SNHLY and CDR2 FYNNEI. With 4 bases removed from V and 13 bases from J, the gap between germline ends came to 11 bases. The CDR3 extends over 11 amino acids. This CDR3 is CASSVTSAQFF. CDR3 bases: TGTGCCAGCAGTGTGACTAGTGCACAGTTCTTC.

This clone was seen only a few times. The chain links TRBV20-1 to TRBJ1-1; D may be TRBD1 (5 bases). Trimming cost V 1 base and J 7 bases, with 25 bases left between them. The CDR3 is 17 residues long. From germline, CDR1 is DFQATT and CDR2 SNEGSKA (reference sequence). The CDR3 nucleotides are TGCAGTGCTAGAGTACCCCCGGGGCCCCAGCACTATAATGAAGCTTTCTTT. Translating it yields CSARVPPGPQHYNEAFF.

At least ten counts were recorded for this clone. CDR3 region: CASSLGTSSGYGYTF. CDR3 bases: TGTGCCAGCAGCTTAGGGACCTCGTCAGGGTATGGCTACACCTTC. This chain links TRBV7-2 with TRBJ1-2; tentative D call: TRBD1 (5 bases). CDR1 is SGHTA and CDR2 is FQGNSA in the germline V gene. Trimming left V 1 base short and J 5 bases short, with 14 bases between. The CDR3 loop spans 15 amino acids.

This clone has a count of ten or more. This chain links TRBV20-1 with TRBJ2-3, with TRBD2 identical over 8 bases. CDR3 length equals 15 residues. After removal of 6 bases from V and 4 bases from J, the junction contained 12 bases not matched to a gene. Germline CDR1 and CDR2: DFQATT and SNEGSKA (reference sequence). The CDR3 bases are TGCAGTGCCCGACGGGGACCAGCGGGGGCAGATACGCAGTATTTT. Protein sequence: CSARRGPAGADTQYF.

This clone was picked up a small number of times. This chain links TRBV7-3 with TRBJ1-6; TRBD1 might be the D (6 bases). The V gene's germline CDR1 is SGHTA and CDR2 FQGTGA. V was clipped by 0 bases and J by 6 bases, with 9 bases between them. This CDR3 is built from 15 residues. The CDR3: CASSLTQGSNSPLHF. The CDR3, as DNA: TGTGCCAGCAGCTTAACCCAGGGGAGTAATTCACCCCTCCACTTT.

This clone has a count of ten or more. V gene TRBV12-3 or TRBV12-4 combines with J gene TRBJ2-5, with D uncertain. This CDR3 is built from 14 residues. Trimming left V 1 base short and J 0 bases short, with 6 bases between. The CDR3, as DNA: TGTGCCAGCAGTTTAGGACACCACCAAGAGACCCAGTACTTC. Amino acids: CASSLGHHQETQYF.

This clone was counted ten times or more. This chain connects TRBV20-1 to TRBJ2-5, with D uncertain. The CDR3 consists of 13 residues. The V gene lost 3 bases and the J gene lost 0 bases, with 8 bases spanning the gap. Germline CDR1 and CDR2: DFQATT and SNEGSKA (reference sequence). For the CDR3, the DNA is TGCAGTGCTAGGTTGGCAGACCAAGAGACCCAGTACTTC. This sequence encodes CSARLADQETQYF.

This chain connects TRBV11-1 to TRBJ1-1; 7 positions match TRBD1. The trim removed 6 bases at V and 3 bases at J, leaving 13 bases unmatched. From germline, CDR1 is SGHAT and CDR2 FQDESV (reference sequence). CDR3 size: 16 residues. The CDR3 DNA is TGTGCCAGCAGACGTTGGGGATTAGGGACAGACACTGAAGCTTTCTTT. Its protein product is CASRRWGLGTDTEAFF.

The genes are TRBV28 and TRBJ2-4; D unresolved. Trimming pared 7 bases from V and 0 bases from J, leaving 7 bases between. The CDR3 loop spans 13 amino acids. Germline V gene sequence: CDR1 MDHEN, CDR2 SYDVKM. The CDR3 DNA reads TGTGCCAGCACCCGGTTAGCCAAAAACATTCAGTACTTC. Its protein product is CASTRLAKNIQYF.

The rearrangement uses TRBV10-1 and TRBJ2-2; TRBD2 aligns across 9 bases. V lost 4 bases to trimming and J lost 1 base; unmatched junction nucleotides: 4. The CDR3 sequence is 16 residues long. Germline V CDR1 and CDR2: WNHNN, SYGVQD (reference sequence). The CDR3: CASSVAAGGNTGELFF. CDR3 sequence (DNA): TGCGCCAGCAGTGTCGCAGCGGGAGGGAACACCGGGGAGCTGTTTTTT.

V usage is TRBV5-1 and J usage is TRBJ2-1, with 7 bases aligning to TRBD2. V shed 0 bases and J 4 bases; nucleotides not matched to a gene: 4. The CDR3 sequence is 15 residues long. Looked up from germline, CDR1 is SGHRS and CDR2 is YFSETQ. The CDR3 sequence is CASSLVASGYNEQFF. The CDR3 DNA follows: TGCGCCAGCAGCTTGGTGGCTAGCGGTTACAATGAGCAGTTCTTC.

This rearrangement joins TRBV30 to TRBJ1-6; the D gene is possibly TRBD1 (5 bases). Trimming removed 5 bases at V and 11 bases at J, with 25 bases between. The CDR3 extends over 16 amino acids. Germline V gene data show CDR1 as GTSNPN and CDR2 as SVGIG (reference sequence). The CDR3 DNA follows: TGTGCCTGGGGATGGGGCGCTCGAACAGGCGCGACACCCCTCCACTTT. Translated, it gives CAWGWGARTGATPLHF.

The chain combines TRBV6-1 with TRBJ2-5; TRBD2 matches 10 bases. This CDR3 comprises 16 residues. V dropped 2 bases and J dropped 5; count of bases not matched to a gene: 8. Germline lookup yields CDR1 MNHNS and CDR2 SASEGT. The CDR3 reads CASSESPPSGGETQYF. The CDR3 nucleotides read TGTGCCAGCAGTGAAAGCCCTCCTAGCGGGGGCGAGACCCAGTACTTC.

This sequence joins TRBV5-1 and TRBJ2-7; possible D gene TRBD1, 6 bases. Germline V CDR1 and CDR2: SGHRS, YFSETQ. CDR3 length: 15 amino acids. Trimming left V 3 bases short and J 1 base short, with 14 bases between. The CDR3 nucleotides are TGCGCCAGCAGCTCGTCGGGGACATTTTCCTACGAGCAGTACTTC. Its protein product is CASSSSGTFSYEQYF.

This clone was observed a handful of times. V and J are TRBV6-1 and TRBJ1-1; D is perhaps TRBD1 (6 bases). The CDR3 has 13 residues. Germline assignment: CDR1 MNHNS and CDR2 SASEGT. Between the trimmed V and J ends, which lost 6 bases and 6 bases, there was a span of 14 bases. The CDR3 reads CASSLDRLAEAFF. The CDR3 nucleotides read TGTGCCAGCAGCCTCGACAGGTTAGCTGAAGCTTTCTTT.

This clone was seen at least ten times. The chain is built from TRBV19 and TRBJ2-3; a possible D gene is TRBD2 (5 bases). This CDR3 contains 15 residues. The V and J ends lost 4 bases and 1 base respectively, with 12 bases between them. Germline CDR1 and CDR2: LNHDA and SQIVND (reference sequence). CDR3 in amino acids: CASSRSSGRTDTQYF. As DNA, the CDR3 is TGTGCCAGTAGTAGGTCCAGCGGTCGCACAGATACGCAGTATTTT.

Many counts were recorded for this clone. The V call is TRBV2, the J call TRBJ2-3; TRBD1 or TRBD2 may be the D gene (5 bases each). Germline assignment: CDR1 SNHLY and CDR2 FYNNEI. The germline V and J ends were trimmed by 10 bases and 2 bases, with 16 bases remaining between them. This CDR3 is built from 14 residues. The CDR3 DNA sequence: TGTGCCACCTTAGGGACCTCATTCACAGATACGCAGTATTTT. Translation gives CATLGTSFTDTQYF.

The sample holds many counts of this clone. A much larger clone is a single base away; this may be a read error. The chain is built from TRBV6-4 and TRBJ2-1, with D possibly TRBD2 on 5 matching bases. CDR1 and CDR2 (germline): MRHNA, SNTAGT. CDR3 length: 13 residues. V lost 0 bases and J 8 bases, leaving 8 bases between the germline ends. The CDR3 region has the DNA TGTGCCAGCAGTGACTCGACTAACGATGAGCAGTTCTTC. Amino acids: CASSDSTNDEQFF.

The chain combines TRBV2 with TRBJ1-5, with 7 nucleotides matching TRBD1. The length of the CDR3 is 14 residues. The germline CDR1 and CDR2 sequences are SNHLY and FYNNEI. Unmatched junction bases numbered 2, after V lost 2 bases and J lost 4 bases. CDR3 sequence: CASSEQTGNQPQHF. The CDR3 nucleotides read TGTGCCAGCAGTGAACAGACAGGGAATCAGCCCCAGCATTTT.

In this sample, this clone is medium-sized. The V call is TRBV28, the J call TRBJ1-3; D gene uncertain. This CDR3 has 14 amino acids. CDR1 is MDHEN, CDR2 SYDVKM, per germline. Trimming took off 7 bases at V and 0 bases at J, with 10 bases between the two ends. The CDR3 coding sequence is TGTGCCAGCACCTTCGGGGACTCTGGAAACACCATATATTTT. Protein product: CASTFGDSGNTIYF.

The J gene is TRBJ2-7, the V gene TRBV5-4; D not resolved. The CDR3 consists of 15 residues. Germline V lookup: CDR1 SGHNT, CDR2 YYREEE (reference sequence). V was shortened by 4 bases and J by 3 bases, with 17 bases between the two germline ends. Written as DNA, the CDR3 is TGTGCCAGCAGCCCACGATCCGGACCGGGCTACGAGCAGTACTTC. Its protein is CASSPRSGPGYEQYF.

There are many counts of this clone. The rearrangement uses TRBV7-2 and TRBJ2-7; 7 nucleotides align to TRBD2. The length of the CDR3 is 14 residues. J lost 2 bases, V lost 8 bases, and 9 bases had no gene match. CDR1 is SGHTA, CDR2 FQGNSA, per germline. The CDR3 region has the DNA TGTGCCAGCGGATCCGGGACTATCACCTACGAGCAGTACTTC. It yields the protein CASGSGTITYEQYF. Using reference TRBV7-2 and TRBJ2-7 for the parts outside the CDR3, the full variable domain is GAGVSQSPSNKVTEKGKDVELRCDPISGHTALYWYRQSLGQGLEFLIYFQGNSAPDKSGLPSDRFSAERTGGSVSTLTIQRTQQEDSAVYLCASGSGTITYEQYFGPGTRLTVT.

This clone was counted only a few times. In DNA form, the CDR3 reads TGTGCCAGCAGTTACTCCCTAGCGGGAGGGCACAATGAGCAGTTCTTC. It translates to CASSYSLAGGHNEQFF. The rearrangement joins TRBV6-2 or TRBV6-3 to TRBJ2-1; TRBD2 aligns across 12 bases. Germline CDR1 is MNHEY and CDR2 is SVGEGT. The ends lost 0 bases at V and 5 bases at J; junction bases unmatched: 2. The CDR3 is 16 residues long.

Worth noting for this clone: Germline is not matched at one junction end, which may reflect a read error. The V call is TRBV7-8, the J call TRBJ2-3, with D perhaps TRBD1 or TRBD2 (6 bases each). CDR1 and CDR2 from the germline V gene are SGHVS and FQNEAQ. The CDR3 has 16 residues. The DNA of the CDR3 is TGTGCCAGCAACCCAAGAATAACGGTCGGGGGCGATACGCAGTATTTC. It encodes CASNPRITVGGDTQYF.

The V gene is TRBV10-3, the J gene TRBJ1-2; D perhaps matches TRBD1 (5 bases). Germline values: CDR1 ENHRY, CDR2 SYGVKD. Trimming pared 8 bases from V and 2 bases from J, leaving 9 bases between. The CDR3 is 12 residues long. In DNA form, the CDR3 reads TGTGCCATCGGGGGAGGGAACTATGGCTACACCTTC. This codes for CAIGGGNYGYTF.

This chain joins TRBV20-1 and TRBJ2-7; either TRBD1 or TRBD2 may fit D (6 bases each). Germline loops: CDR1 DFQATT, CDR2 SNEGSKA (reference sequence). Between the trimmed V and J ends, which lost 0 bases and 5 bases, there was a span of 32 bases. The CDR3 runs to 20 residues. The chain's CDR3 is CSARDEGVSTKGGFIHEQYF. The CDR3, as DNA: TGCAGTGCTAGAGATGAGGGGGTGTCAACCAAAGGGGGGTTTATCCACGAGCAGTACTTC.

There are many counts of this clone. The gene calls are TRBV6-1 and TRBJ2-1; D gene uncertain. V was clipped by 7 bases and J by 3 bases, with 13 bases between them. The CDR3 has 14 amino acids. Per the germline V gene, CDR1 is MNHNS and CDR2 is SASEGT. In DNA, the CDR3 is TGTGCCAGCAAAATGAGTGCCTACTACAATGAGCAGTTCTTC. Its translation: CASKMSAYYNEQFF.